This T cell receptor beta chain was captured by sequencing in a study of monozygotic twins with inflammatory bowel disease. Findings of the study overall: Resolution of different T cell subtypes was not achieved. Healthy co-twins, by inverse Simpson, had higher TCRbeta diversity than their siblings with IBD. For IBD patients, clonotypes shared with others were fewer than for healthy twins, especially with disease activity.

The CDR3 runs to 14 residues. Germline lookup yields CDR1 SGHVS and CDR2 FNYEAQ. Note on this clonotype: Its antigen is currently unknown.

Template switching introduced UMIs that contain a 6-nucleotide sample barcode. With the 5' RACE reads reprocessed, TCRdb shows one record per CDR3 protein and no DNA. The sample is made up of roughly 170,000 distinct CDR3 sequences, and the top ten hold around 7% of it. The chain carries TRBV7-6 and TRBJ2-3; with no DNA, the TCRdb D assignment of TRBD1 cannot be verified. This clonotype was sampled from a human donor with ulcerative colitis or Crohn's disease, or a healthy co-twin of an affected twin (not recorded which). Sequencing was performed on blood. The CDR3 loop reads CASRLGAATDTQYF.